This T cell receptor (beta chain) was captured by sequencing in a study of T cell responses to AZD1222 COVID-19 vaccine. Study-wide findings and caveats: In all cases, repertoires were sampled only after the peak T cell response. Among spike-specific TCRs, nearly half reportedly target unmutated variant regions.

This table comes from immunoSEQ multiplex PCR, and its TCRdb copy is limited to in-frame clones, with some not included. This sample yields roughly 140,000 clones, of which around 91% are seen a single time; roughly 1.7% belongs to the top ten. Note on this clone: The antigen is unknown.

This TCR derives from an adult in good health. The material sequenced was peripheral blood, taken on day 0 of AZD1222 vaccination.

Here the CDR3 DNA reads TGTGCCAGCAGCCCGATCCCGGAGCAGTACTTC. Encoded protein: CASSPIPEQYF. V and J are TRBV12-1 and TRBJ2-7. TRBV12-1 is shown as a pseudogene. The CDR3 loop spans 11 amino acids.